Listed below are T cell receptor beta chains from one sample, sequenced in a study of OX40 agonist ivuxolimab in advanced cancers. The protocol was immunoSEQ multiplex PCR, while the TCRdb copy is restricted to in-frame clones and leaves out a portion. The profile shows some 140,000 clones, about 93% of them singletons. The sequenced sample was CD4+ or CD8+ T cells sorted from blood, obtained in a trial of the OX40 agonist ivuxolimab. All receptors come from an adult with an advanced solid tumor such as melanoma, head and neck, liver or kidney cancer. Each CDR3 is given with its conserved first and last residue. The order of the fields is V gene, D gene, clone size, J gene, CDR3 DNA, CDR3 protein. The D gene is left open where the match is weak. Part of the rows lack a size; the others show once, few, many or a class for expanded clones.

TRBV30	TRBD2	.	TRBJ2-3	TGTGCCTGGAGCGCCGCTTTAGCGGGAATCACAGATACGCAGTATTTT	CAWSAALAGITDTQYF
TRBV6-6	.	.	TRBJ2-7	TGTGCCAGCTCTAAAGGGACTTCCTCCGAGCAGTACTTC	CASSKGTSSEQYF
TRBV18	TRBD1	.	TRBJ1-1	TGTGCCAGCTCACCTACAGGGGCTTCGAACACTGAAGCTTTCTTT	CASSPTGASNTEAFF
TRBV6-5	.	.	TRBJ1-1	TGTGCCAGCAGTTACTCGGGGGGGCTCGGGACTGAAGCTTTCTTT	CASSYSGGLGTEAFF
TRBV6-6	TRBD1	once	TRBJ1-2	TGTGCCAGCAGACCCGGACAGGGTAGCTATGGCTACACCTTC	CASRPGQGSYGYTF
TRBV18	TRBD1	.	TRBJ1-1	TGTGCCAGCTCACTCATATCGGCAGGGGGCCGGAACACTGAAGCTTTCTTT	CASSLISAGGRNTEAFF
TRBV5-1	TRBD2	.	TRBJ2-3	TGCGCCAGCAGCTTGAGCCTTGGCGGGAGGGCAGATACGCAGTATTTT	CASSLSLGGRADTQYF
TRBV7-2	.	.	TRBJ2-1	TGTGCCAGCAGCCGATGGGACCCCCCAGGGTTCTTC	CASSRWDPPGFF
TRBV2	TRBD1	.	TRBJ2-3	TGTGCCAGCAGTGGACAGGGATTAGGCACAGATACGCAGTATTTT	CASSGQGLGTDTQYF
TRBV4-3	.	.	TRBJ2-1	TGCGCCAGCAGCCAAGATCTGGCCAGGCGGAAGGTGGAGTTCTTC	CASSQDLARRKVEFF
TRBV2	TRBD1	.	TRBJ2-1	TGTGCCAGCGGGGGACAGGGCTCCTACAATGAGCAGTTCTTC	CASGGQGSYNEQFF
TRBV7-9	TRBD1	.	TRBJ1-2	TGTGCCAGCAGAGACCGGGACAGGGGGTTTGATGGCTACACCTTC	CASRDRDRGFDGYTF
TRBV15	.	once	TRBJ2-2	TGTGCCACCAGCAGAGTGGGGGACGGGGAGCTGTTTTTT	CATSRVGDGELFF
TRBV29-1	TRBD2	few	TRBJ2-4	TGCAGCGCCGGACTAGCGGGACCAGCCAAAAACATTCAGTACTTC	CSAGLAGPAKNIQYF
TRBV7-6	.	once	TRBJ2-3	TGTGCCAGCAGCCCCCGGCTAGCCGCCACAGATACGCAGTATTTT	CASSPRLAATDTQYF
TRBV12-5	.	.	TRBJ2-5	TGTGCTAGTGGTTTGGTACGGGGATACAGTTGGGGAGACCAAGAGACCCAGTACTTC	CASGLVRGYSWGDQETQYF
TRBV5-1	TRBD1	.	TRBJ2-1	TGCGCCAGCAGCTTGGCCGGGACAGGGTGGGATGAGCAGTTCTTC	CASSLAGTGWDEQFF
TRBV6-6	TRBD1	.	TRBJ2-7	TGTGCCAGCAGTCAGGGGGCTGGATCCCACTTC	CASSQGAGSHF
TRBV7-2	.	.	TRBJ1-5	TGTGCCAGCAGCTTTAGGTCAGTCAATCAGCCCCAGCATTTT	CASSFRSVNQPQHF
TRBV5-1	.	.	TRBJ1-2	TGCGCCAGCAGCTTGGACGCGGCGGGTTATGGCTACACCTTC	CASSLDAAGYGYTF
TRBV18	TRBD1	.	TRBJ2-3	TGTGCCAGCTCACCACCCGACAGGGGGGGCACAGATACGCAGTATTTT	CASSPPDRGGTDTQYF
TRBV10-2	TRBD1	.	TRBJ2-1	TGCGCCAGCACTACCAGGGGGTTCGAGACCTACAATGAGCAGTTCTTC	CASTTRGFETYNEQFF
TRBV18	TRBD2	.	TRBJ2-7	TGTGCCAGCTCACCGGGGACTAGCGGGCCACACGAGCAGTACTTC	CASSPGTSGPHEQYF
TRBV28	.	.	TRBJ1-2	TGTGCCAGCAGTTCCCTCTCAGGGGTGAGTGGCTACACCTTC	CASSSLSGVSGYTF
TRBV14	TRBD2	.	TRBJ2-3	TGTGCCAGCAGCGACCAACTAGCGGGGGCTAGCACAGATACGCAGTATTTT	CASSDQLAGASTDTQYF
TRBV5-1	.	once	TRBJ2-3	TGCGCCAGCAGCTTGGAGGTCCAGGCCACGCGAAGATACACAGATACGCAGTATTTT	CASSLEVQATRRYTDTQYF
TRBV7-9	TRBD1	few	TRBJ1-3	TGTGCCAGCAGCTGGGAGGGGACAGGCTCTGGAAACACCATATATTTT	CASSWEGTGSGNTIYF
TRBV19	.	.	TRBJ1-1	TGTGCCAGTAGGTTGGGGGGCAGAAGGCCTGAAGCTTTCTTT	CASRLGGRRPEAFF
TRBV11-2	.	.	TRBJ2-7	TGTGCCAGCAGCTTGGGCAGGGTCCCCTACGAGCAGTACTTC	CASSLGRVPYEQYF
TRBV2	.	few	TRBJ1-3	TGTGCCAGCAGTGAAGCATCAGGAAACACCATATATTTT	CASSEASGNTIYF
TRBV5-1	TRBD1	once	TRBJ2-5	TGCGCCAGCAGCCCCGGGGACAGGGGGCGCGGGGAGACCCAGTACTTC	CASSPGDRGRGETQYF
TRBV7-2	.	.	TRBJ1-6	TGTGCCAGCAGCTTAAGGCGTCAGGGTCCACCCCTCCACTTT	CASSLRRQGPPLHF
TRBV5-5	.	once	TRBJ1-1	TGTGCCAGCAGCTTGGAACAGGGATGGGACACTGAAGCTTTCTTT	CASSLEQGWDTEAFF
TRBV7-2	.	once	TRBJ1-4	TGTGCCAGCAGCTTCCCCGGGGAGAGAGAAAAACTGTTTTTT	CASSFPGEREKLFF
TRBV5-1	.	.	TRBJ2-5	TGCGCCAGCAGCTTCCGACAGCCCCAAGAGACCCAGTACTTC	CASSFRQPQETQYF
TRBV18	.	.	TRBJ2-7	TGTGCCAGCTCGTCCTCGACCGCAGGCGGAATCTACGAGCAGTACTTC	CASSSSTAGGIYEQYF
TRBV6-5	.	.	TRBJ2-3	TGTGCCAGCAGTTACTCGGGACTCCGGGGGCCAGATACGCAGTATTTT	CASSYSGLRGPDTQYF
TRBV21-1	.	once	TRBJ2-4	TGTGCCAGCAGCAAACCAGGAGGCCCAGCCAAAAACATTCAGTACTTC	CASSKPGGPAKNIQYF
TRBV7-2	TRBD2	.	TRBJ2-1	TGTGCCAGCAGCTTAGTGGCTAGCGGGAGCAATGAGCAGTTCTTC	CASSLVASGSNEQFF
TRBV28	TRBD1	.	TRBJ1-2	TGTGCCAGCAGTTTAGTAGGGCCCGGGACAGCAGTCCCCTATGGCTACACCTTC	CASSLVGPGTAVPYGYTF
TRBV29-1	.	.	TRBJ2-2	TGCAGCGTTGAGGAGGGGGCACCCGGGGAGCTGTTTTTT	CSVEEGAPGELFF
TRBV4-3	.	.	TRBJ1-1	TGCGCCAGCAGCCAAGATCCGTACAATGAGGGGCTGACTGAAGCTTTCTTT	CASSQDPYNEGLTEAFF
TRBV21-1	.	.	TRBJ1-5	TGTGCCAGCAGCTGTCTTATGGCAGGCAGCTTCAATCAGCCCCAGCATTTT	CASSCLMAGSFNQPQHF
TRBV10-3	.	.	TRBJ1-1	TGTGCCATCTCCCCTGGGACTGAAGCTTTCTTT	CAISPGTEAFF
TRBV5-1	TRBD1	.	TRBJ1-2	TGCGCCAGCAGCGGGGGGACAGGGTATTCGTCTGGCTACACCTTC	CASSGGTGYSSGYTF
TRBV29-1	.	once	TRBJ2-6	TGCAGCGTTGCCCAGGGTAGCTCTGGGGCCAACGTCCTGACTTTC	CSVAQGSSGANVLTF
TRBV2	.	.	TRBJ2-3	TGTGCCAGCAGTGACAGGGCAGATACGCAGTATTTT	CASSDRADTQYF
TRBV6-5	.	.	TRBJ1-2	TGTGCCAGCAGTTACTCGATAGTGGGGGGAGTAGGTGGCTACACCTTC	CASSYSIVGGVGGYTF
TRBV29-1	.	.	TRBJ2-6	TGCAGCGTAAGAGGATTACGCTCTGGGGCCAACGTCCTGACTTTC	CSVRGLRSGANVLTF
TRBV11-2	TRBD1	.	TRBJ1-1	TGTGCCAGCAGCCCCCGCCCCGGGACAGTTAGGAACACTGAAGCTTTCTTT	CASSPRPGTVRNTEAFF
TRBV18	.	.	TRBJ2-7	TGTGCCAGCTCACCACTGGGCCTGATCTCCTACGAGCAGTACTTC	CASSPLGLISYEQYF
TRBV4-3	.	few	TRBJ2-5	TGCGCCAGCAGCCAAGATCACATCTCCGGGACCCAGTACTTC	CASSQDHISGTQYF
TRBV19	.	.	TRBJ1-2	TGTGCCAGTAGTTATAACTATGGCTACACCTTC	CASSYNYGYTF
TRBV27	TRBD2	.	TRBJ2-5	TGTGCCAGCAGTTCCCTAGCGGGAGAAGAGACCCAGTACTTC	CASSSLAGEETQYF
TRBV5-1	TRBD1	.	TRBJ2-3	TGCGCCAGCAGCTTGCTGTCGGGCCAGGGGGCGCATCGGACAGATACGCAGTATTTT	CASSLLSGQGAHRTDTQYF
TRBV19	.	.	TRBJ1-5	TGTGCCAGTACTCTAGGTCAGCCCCAGCATTTT	CASTLGQPQHF